A single sample is the source of the 3 T cell receptor beta chains below, sequenced in a study of cytomegalovirus exposure and HLA in healthy donors. This PCR relied on a set of 60 Vbeta primers and 13 Jbeta primers. Measured with immunoSEQ multiplex PCR; TCRdb has only the in-frame clones, and not every one. This table lists about 58,000 clones. Input material: PBMCs. All receptors come from a male donor in good health and CMV-seronegative.

This chain connects TRBV27 to TRBJ1-1; 7 bases are a match to TRBD1. Germline assignment: CDR1 MNHEY and CDR2 SMNVEV (reference sequence). Trimming at V came to 7 bases and at J to 0 bases, leaving 11 bases not matched to a gene. The CDR3 length is 16 residues. CDR3 in DNA: TGTGCCAGCACTAGGGCCGGGACAGCCATGAACACTGAAGCTTTCTTT. Residues: CASTRAGTAMNTEAFF.

V is TRBV4-3 and J is TRBJ1-4; TRBD1 aligns across 11 bases. Looked up from germline, CDR1 is LGHNA and CDR2 is YSLEER. V dropped 3 bases and J dropped 11; count of bases not matched to a gene: 11. The CDR3 extends over 16 amino acids. CDR3 sequence (DNA): TGCGCCAGCAGCCAGGATTCCGGGACAGGGGGACGTAAACTGTTTTTT. Residues: CASSQDSGTGGRKLFF.

V gene TRBV9 combines with J gene TRBJ2-1; 7 bases fit TRBD2. V was clipped by 5 bases and J by 6 bases; unmatched bases: 2. The V gene's germline CDR1 is SGDLS and CDR2 YYNGEE. This CDR3 contains 12 residues. CDR3 bases: TGTGCCAGCAGGGGGGAGGGCAATGAGCAGTTCTTC. This encodes CASRGEGNEQFF.